These 5 T cell receptor beta chains were all obtained from the same sample, sequenced in a study of cytomegalovirus exposure and HLA in healthy donors. PCR primers comprised 60 Vbeta and 13 Jbeta primers. Data came from immunoSEQ multiplex PCR; TCRdb stores just in-frame clones and leaves some out. This repertoire shows tens of thousands of clones, roughly 84% found once; its top ten account for approximately 4%. Sequenced sample: PBMCs. Source of these receptors: a man aged 25-45 years in good health and CMV-seronegative.

CDR3: CASSLGGSRDEQFF. The CDR3 DNA reads as TGCGCCAGCAGCTTGGGAGGGAGTAGGGATGAGCAGTTCTTC. This chain uses TRBV5-1 with TRBJ2-1; D is possibly TRBD2 (5 bases). V gave up 0 bases and J gave up 8 bases, with 12 bases separating them. The CDR3 extends over 14 amino acids. Germline V gene lookup returns CDR1 SGHRS and CDR2 YFSETQ.

The chain has TRBV18 and TRBJ2-1; 15 nucleotides align to TRBD2. In germline, CDR1 is KGHSH, CDR2 LQKENI. There are 18 residues in the CDR3. Unmatched junction bases numbered 9, after V lost 2 bases and J lost 7 bases. CDR3 amino acids: CASSPDVTGTSGRNEQFF. CDR3 sequence (DNA): TGTGCCAGCTCACCAGATGTGACCGGGACTAGCGGGAGGAATGAGCAGTTCTTC.

V and J are TRBV4-2 and TRBJ1-1; D is possibly TRBD1 (5 bases). Germline CDR1 reads LGHNA; CDR2 reads YNFKEQ. The CDR3 length is 16 residues. Trimming took off 4 bases at V and 3 bases at J, with 18 bases between the two ends. The CDR3 DNA reads as TGTGCCAGCAGCCCCCCGGGGGGTGGGGAGGACACTGAAGCTTTCTTT. Translated, it gives CASSPPGGGEDTEAFF.

The chain couples TRBV19 to TRBJ1-5; a possible D gene is TRBD1 (6 bases). The ends were cut back, 10 bases at V and 6 bases at J, with 19 bases in the middle. CDR1 is LNHDA and CDR2 is SQIVND in the germline V gene (reference sequence). This CDR3 is 14 amino acids long. In DNA, the CDR3 is TGTGCCACCTCACCTCTTCAGGGGAGTCAGCCCCAGCATTTT. Translated: CATSPLQGSQPQHF.

CDR3 DNA sequence: TGTGCCAGCAGAAAAATGGGCGGGAAGGAGACCCAGTACTTC. Protein: CASRKMGGKETQYF. V and J are TRBV5-6 and TRBJ2-5; D is possibly TRBD2 (6 bases). Germline V gene data show CDR1 as SGHDT and CDR2 as YYEEEE. The CDR3 is made up of 14 amino acids. Trimming removed 5 bases at V and 5 bases at J, with 16 bases between.